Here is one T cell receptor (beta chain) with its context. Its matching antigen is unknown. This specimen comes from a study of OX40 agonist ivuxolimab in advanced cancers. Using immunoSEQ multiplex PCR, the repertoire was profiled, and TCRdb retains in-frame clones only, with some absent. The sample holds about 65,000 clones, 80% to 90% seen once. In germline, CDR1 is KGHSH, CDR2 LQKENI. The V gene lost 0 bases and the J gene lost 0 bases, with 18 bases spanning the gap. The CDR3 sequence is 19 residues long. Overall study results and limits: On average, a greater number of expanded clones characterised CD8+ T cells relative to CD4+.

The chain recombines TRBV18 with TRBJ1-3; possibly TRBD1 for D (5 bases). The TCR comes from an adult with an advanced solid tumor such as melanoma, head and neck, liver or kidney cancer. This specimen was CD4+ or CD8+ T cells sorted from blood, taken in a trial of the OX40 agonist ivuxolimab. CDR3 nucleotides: TGTGCCAGCTCACCACCGAGAAGGGGCAGGCTAAACTCTGGAAACACCATATATTTT. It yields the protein CASSPPRRGRLNSGNTIYF.